This T cell receptor (beta chain) was recovered during a study of cytomegalovirus exposure and HLA in healthy donors (dated by TCRdb to the late 2010s). The study in broad terms: An earlier analysis of under 600 of the donors reported 250 to 300 Gb of sequence data and 117 million unique TCR beta sequences from some 180 million T cells. In the later analysis, no new phenotypic data were used to find candidate immune exposures; instead, reliance was placed on TCR beta sequences and their occurrence across donors. The study was designed to test whether signatures of past pathogen exposure could be identified by cataloging public T cell receptors. Among the roughly 400 genotyped donors, around 81% belonged to the genetic ancestry cluster associated with self-reported Caucasian donors. Along with the approximately 700-subject first cohort, a separate validation cohort of approximately 110 different subjects was used. The study used immunosequencing to profile the T cell repertoires of 666 subjects and linked those repertoires to cytomegalovirus serostatus. In a later genetic analysis, genome-wide SNP genotypes for about three fifths of the roughly 670 donors were used, and that subset was treated as a discovery cohort. All discovery cohort repertoires had been generated on a single sequencing platform. Across roughly 420 genotyped donors of the cohort, an average of approximately 200,000 unique TCR beta nucleotide sequences per donor were sequenced, and roughly a sixth of those sequences were non-productive. In an earlier analysis of a few hundred of the donors, high-throughput TCR beta sequencing was used to judge whether each TCR beta V gene segment behaved as functional or pseudogenic. An early release that covered fewer than 750 HLA-typed donors contained about 300 gigabases of sequencing data and roughly 84 million unique TCR sequences. HLA typing included class I and class II loci at four-digit resolution. Because of strong linkage in the cohort, roughly five DR-DQ haplotypes were treated as single units for association and clustering. Donor age, sex, ethnicity and CMV serostatus were compiled alongside the repertoire data. Typing coverage varied by locus: roughly 620-630 donors for A, B, C, DRB1 and DQB1; roughly 560 for DQA1; about 570 for DPA1; roughly 470 for DPB1. To study patterns of TCR occurrence, a later analysis re-analyzed previously published TCR beta repertoires from around 700 donors and added high-resolution HLA genotyping. High-throughput TCR immunosequencing, statistical association of individual TCRs with disease status, and machine learning were combined to predict cytomegalovirus infection status. Broader findings and caveats from the paper: In a later analysis, the rate of TCR association differed among HLA loci, with DRB1 alleles having the most associated TCRs and HLA-C alleles having the fewest. Correlated functional status among segregating V segments might reflect linkage disequilibrium, but an unknown experimental factor could not be ruled out. Sequencing depth was assumed to be roughly uniform across donors in the presence/absence analyses, though that assumption may not hold. A later analysis found that most CMV-associated TCR beta chains appeared HLA-restricted, with HLA associations seemingly driven largely by CMV exposure. Because HLA typing was unavailable for some donors at each locus, only the typed subset was used in association tests. The cohort was sequenced for TCR beta chains only, and without alpha or paired-chain data the features that could be detected were limited. The only immune exposure information available for the cohort was CMV serostatus. Compared with the roughly 600-donor mean, donors in an Asian-associated ancestry cluster had fewer N-insertions in productive TCRs, according to a later genetic analysis. A later analysis associated about 17,000 TCR beta sequences with specific HLA alleles at a false discovery rate of 0.05. Compared with equally common non-associated chains, HLA-associated TCR beta chains in a later analysis were more clonally expanded and had lower generation probabilities. The classifier was reported to diagnose cytomegalovirus status with high specificity and sensitivity in both the original and validation cohorts. In vitro tests confirmed that three of the cytomegalovirus-associated TCR beta chains recognize cytomegalovirus antigens. A further reported finding was that TCR beta sequences accurately predicted the HLA-A and HLA-B alleles for most subjects in the first cohort. In an earlier analysis of 587 of the donors, most TCR beta V segments were observed in productive rearrangements about 87% or about 30% of the time, broadly matching IMGT annotations. Because counts were too low, seventeen rarely observed V segments, including chromosome 9 orphons, were excluded from the earlier analysis of some 590 of the donors. The study gave a list of 150 to 200 TCR beta chains associated with cytomegalovirus. Some IMGT-functional V segments, including TRBV6-2 and TRBV6-3, could not be distinguished by the 87-base-pair reads and were therefore excluded. A cluster of highly shared sequence variants was judged likely to represent a technical artifact of the sequencing pipeline. Strong co-occurrence of HLA alleles, especially DR and DQ, made assigning TCR associations to individual alleles difficult. A later genetic analysis associated a missense DCLRE1C variant with V-gene and J-gene trimming of TCR beta chains, and an independent cohort replicated the association. A later analysis reported that several top co-occurrence clusters appeared linked to parvovirus B19, influenza, CMV and Epstein-Barr virus. Across donors, most TCR sequences were observed very rarely, whereas some public TCRs were present in many individuals. The authors suggested that the approach could potentially be generalized to other disease states and immunological phenotypes.

The library was produced with the immunoSEQ multiplex PCR assay. A mixture of 60 forward primers for TCR Vbeta segments and 13 reverse primers for TCR Jbeta segments was used in the multiplex PCR. The CDR3 region of rearranged TCR beta genes was amplified from genomic DNA with a multiplex PCR assay. The Illumina HiSeq System was used to sequence the amplified TCR beta libraries as 87-base-pair reads. The published analysis was carried out like this. A later analysis tallied roughly 78 million unique TCR beta chains across the 640 or so repertoires, and about 12 million of those chains were shared by two or more donors. Raw reads were error-corrected and collapsed into unique sequences by a nearest-neighbor algorithm in which closely related sequences were merged to remove PCR and sequencing errors. CDR3 sequences were aligned to IMGT reference sequences to assign V, D and J gene segments. For a sequence to be retained, a match of at least six nucleotides to both a V gene segment and a J gene segment was required. A rearrangement was called productive if the CDR3 had no stop codons and remained in frame with V and J, and every other rearrangement was called non-productive. Following IMGT convention, CDR3 was defined as the stretch from the second conserved V-encoded cysteine to the conserved J-encoded phenylalanine. In an earlier analysis of approximately 590 of the donors, sequences lacking an unambiguous match to a single V gene segment were excluded. An earlier analysis of some 500 of the donors classified V segments as functional when productive rearrangements were above 56.7% and as segregating when the standard deviation between donors was above 5%. A statistical classification framework was built for diagnosing cytomegalovirus status from the catalog of TCR beta chain sequences. A later analysis assigned V and J genes by comparing TCR nucleotide sequences with IMGT/GENE-DB human TR gene sequences. A later analysis assigned CDR3 sequences and most-parsimonious VDJ recombination scenarios with the TCRdist pipeline. In a later analysis, every TCR beta chain was defined by the combination of its CDR3 amino acid sequence and its V-gene family, and reads without a unique V-gene family were dropped. In a later analysis, approximately 640 highly shared, low-generation-probability nucleotide sequences were removed to address suspected cross-contamination and a sequencing artifact. In a later analysis, a clonal expansion index for each public chain was calculated from normalized within-repertoire ranks of inferred template counts. In a later analysis, generation probabilities were computed using a VDJ recombination model fitted to out-of-frame rearrangements, and the results were checked against IGoR. In a later analysis, hypergeometric tests were used to score TCR-TCR, TCR-HLA and TCR-CMV co-occurrence, with a repertoire-size bias correction applied to TCR pairs. False discovery rates were estimated in a later analysis by permuting HLA or CMV assignments 20 times. In a later analysis, co-occurring TCRs were grouped using DBSCAN, and TCRdist sequence similarity was added for clustering within HLA-allele-positive subsets. Co-occurrence clustering excluded repertoires with fewer than 30,000 or more than 120,000 public chains, plus five with anomalous nucleotide sharing. Sourced from immuneACCESS, this table was stored by TCRdb with only in-frame sequences that have V and J called. A share of the clones is absent; for the studies checked, an unresolved V gene accounts for under half, and the remainder has no known explanation. The DNA gave D and trimming, while V, J and clone size come from that table. This sample has 150,000 to 200,000 clones in its table, and about 77% of those were observed once. About 2.5% of the sample rests with the top ten.

Of note for this clone: Its antigen is still unknown. The record has no base qualities; no much larger clone is one base away.

V has 4 bases trimmed and J has 7 bases trimmed; junction bases matching no gene number 9. Reading the germline V gene gives CDR1 LGHNT and CDR2 FRNRAP. The CDR3 holds 15 amino acids from the cysteine to the phenylalanine. The retained sequence is limited to the CDR3, 45 bases, with the frame set at the first base. The cohort was made up of about 610 healthy bone marrow donors. Cohort members were all nominally healthy when sampled, although unrecorded immune exposures were likely present. The donor tested CMV seropositive and was one of the 289 seropositive cohort members. A peripheral blood sample was provided by each donor, and peripheral blood mononuclear cells were used for TCR beta sequencing. Genomic DNA was extracted from the blood cell samples with the Qiagen DNeasy Blood Extraction Kit.

Here the chain combines TRBV12-5 and TRBJ1-4; 7 of the junction bases match TRBD1. The material sequenced was PBMCs. This TCR came from a young woman in good health and CMV-seropositive. The CDR3 has the sequence CASGSKGTVGEKLFF. The bases read TGTGCTAGTGGTTCCAAAGGGACAGTAGGTGAAAAACTGTTTTTT.